The entry that follows covers one T cell receptor beta chain sequence. The germline gives CDR1 MNHEY, CDR2 SMNVEV (reference sequence). This CDR3 spans 18 amino acids. V dropped 5 bases and J dropped 0; count of bases not matched to a gene: 13. Deep level was the assay's run setting. Ten immunoSEQ deep assay plates served to sequence unsorted PBMC DNA. Sequencing used immunoSEQ multiplex PCR; TCRdb keeps in-frame clones, though not all of them. The table has about half a million clones, 75% to 80% seen once; the top ten hold about 12%. The data belong to a study of shared clonotypes between healthy human individuals.

The origin of this receptor is a woman aged 40 to 50 in good health. Some clones in this sample may be carry-over from other donors' samples. The sequenced material came from PBMCs. The gene calls are TRBV27 and TRBJ2-3, with 8 positions matching TRBD2. CDR3 in DNA: TGTGCCAGCAGTCAGACCCCGTCCGGGAGGGCTAGCACAGATACGCAGTATTTT. Translating gives CASSQTPSGRASTDTQYF.